These 12 T cell receptor beta chains were all obtained from the same sample, sequenced in a study of T cell changes during pregnancy in multiple sclerosis. Libraries were prepared by immunoSEQ multiplex PCR; TCRdb keeps only in-frame clonotypes and omits some of them. This sample has about 79,000 clones, with under 95% found just once. The source material was CD4+ T cells from peripheral blood mononuclear cells, sampled in the second trimester of pregnancy. Receptors originate from a female donor with multiple sclerosis, enrolled in a pregnancy study.

The V and J genes are TRBV30 and TRBJ2-7; the match to TRBD1 covers 8 bases. The CDR3 covers 15 residues. Germline V gene sequence: CDR1 GTSNPN, CDR2 SVGIG (reference sequence). V trimming: 5 bases; J trimming: 6 bases; junction bases outside the gene matches: 15. The CDR3 DNA sequence: TGTGCCTGGCAAAACTGGAGACAGGGGCAAGGCGAGCAGTACTTC. Protein product: CAWQNWRQGQGEQYF.

This chain connects TRBV6-6 to TRBJ2-1, with a weak D call TRBD1 (6 bases). The CDR3 is made up of 12 amino acids. CDR1 is MNHNY, CDR2 SVGAGI, per germline (reference sequence). The V end was cut by 4 bases, the J end by 10 bases, with 11 bases between. The CDR3 region has the DNA TGTGCCAGCAGTTCAGGGGCCTGGGAGCAGTTCTTC. As protein: CASSSGAWEQFF.

This chain links TRBV7-9 with TRBJ2-3; 15 nucleotides line up with TRBD2. Germline trimming cut 4 bases from V and 3 bases from J; bases unmatched to any gene: 2. This CDR3 comprises 16 residues. CDR1 is SEHNR and CDR2 is FQNEAQ in the germline V gene (reference sequence). CDR3 nucleotides: TGTGCCAGCAGCTCAGGACTAGCGGGAGGGACAGATACGCAGTATTTT. Translation: CASSSGLAGGTDTQYF.

The rearrangement joins TRBV9 to TRBJ2-2; 10 nucleotides align to TRBD2. This CDR3 is built from 19 residues. Germline CDR1 and CDR2: SGDLS and YYNGEE. The V and J ends lost 6 bases and 4 bases, in that order; junction bases with no gene match: 18. This chain's CDR3 is CASTNQGAGGPFSTGELFF. Written as DNA, the CDR3 is TGTGCCAGCACCAATCAGGGAGCGGGGGGGCCTTTCTCCACCGGGGAGCTGTTTTTT.

The rearrangement joins TRBV28 to TRBJ1-2; no definite D call. The CDR3 has 12 amino acids. The V end was cut by 8 bases, the J end by 5 bases, with 12 bases between. In germline, CDR1 is MDHEN, CDR2 SYDVKM. The CDR3: CASAAGGYGYTF. Written as DNA, the CDR3 is TGTGCCAGCGCCGCGGGCGGGTATGGCTACACCTTC.

The chain uses TRBV11-2 and TRBJ1-1; D may be TRBD1 (6 bases). CDR1 SGHAT and CDR2 FQNNGV come from the germline V gene. CDR3 length equals 15 residues. V was shortened by 5 bases and J by 1 base, with 14 bases between the two germline ends. The CDR3 nucleotides read TGTGCCAGCAGCCCACCATTGACAGGGAACACTGAAGCTTTCTTT. Its protein product is CASSPPLTGNTEAFF.

This sequence joins TRBV7-9 and TRBJ1-6; a possible D gene is TRBD1 (5 bases). The germline gives CDR1 SEHNR, CDR2 FQNEAQ (reference sequence). Between the trimmed V and J ends, which lost 5 bases and 0 bases, there was a span of 20 bases. This CDR3 comprises 19 residues. CDR3 DNA: TGTGCCAGCAGCAGAAGGCCGGGGGAACTGAGCTCCTATAATTCACCCCTCCACTTT. The encoded protein is CASSRRPGELSSYNSPLHF.

The J gene is TRBJ1-2, the V gene TRBV11-2, with D perhaps TRBD1 (6 bases). CDR1 is SGHAT and CDR2 is FQNNGV in the germline V gene. The length of the CDR3 is 15 residues. Trimming removed 4 bases at V and 6 bases at J, with 18 bases between. CDR3 sequence (DNA): TGTGCCAGCAGCTCTAGAAGCCAGGGGAGTAATGGCTACACCTTC. This codes for CASSSRSQGSNGYTF.

The chain is built from TRBV9 and TRBJ1-1; TRBD1 is a possible D gene (5 bases). The CDR3 has 13 residues. Germline V CDR1 and CDR2: SGDLS, YYNGEE. Trimming cost V 4 bases and J 7 bases, with 14 bases left between them. The CDR3 DNA reads TGTGCCAGCAGCACCCGGCAGGGCGGTGAAGCTTTCTTT. This encodes CASSTRQGGEAFF.

The rearrangement joins TRBV6-1 to TRBJ1-2; D uncertain. Germline CDR1 MNHNS, CDR2 SASEGT. The germline V and J ends were trimmed by 2 bases and 5 bases, with 9 bases remaining between them. This CDR3 is 13 amino acids long. The CDR3 DNA follows: TGTGCCAGCAGTGAATTGGCTTATTATGGCTACACCTTC. This sequence encodes CASSELAYYGYTF.

The chain uses TRBV10-3 and TRBJ2-3; 13 bases agree with TRBD2. With 3 bases clipped from V and 5 bases from J, the junction kept 5 bases outside the gene matches. The CDR3 is made up of 16 amino acids. The germline gives CDR1 ENHRY, CDR2 SYGVKD. For the CDR3, the DNA is TGTGCCATCAGTGACCCCACTAGCGGGAGGGTAGATACGCAGTATTTT. It codes for CAISDPTSGRVDTQYF.

This chain uses TRBV19 with TRBJ1-3; D is undetermined. The CDR3 covers 13 residues. CDR1 is LNHDA, CDR2 SQIVND, per germline (reference sequence). V was clipped by 11 bases and J by 0 bases, with 11 bases between them. CDR3 sequence reads: CASPNGSGNTIYF. The CDR3 bases are TGTGCCTCCCCGAACGGCTCTGGAAACACCATATATTTT.